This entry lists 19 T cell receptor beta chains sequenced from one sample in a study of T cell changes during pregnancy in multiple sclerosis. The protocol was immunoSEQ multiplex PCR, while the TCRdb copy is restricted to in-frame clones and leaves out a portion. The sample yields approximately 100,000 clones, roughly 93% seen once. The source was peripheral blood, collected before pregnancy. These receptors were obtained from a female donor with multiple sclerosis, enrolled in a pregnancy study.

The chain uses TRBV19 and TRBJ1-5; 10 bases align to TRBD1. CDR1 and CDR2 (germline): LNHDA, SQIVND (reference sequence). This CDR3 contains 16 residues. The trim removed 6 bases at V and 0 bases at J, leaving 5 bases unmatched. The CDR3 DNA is TGTGCCAGTAGGACAGGGGGCCGATATAGCAATCAGCCCCAGCATTTT. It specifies CASRTGGRYSNQPQHF.

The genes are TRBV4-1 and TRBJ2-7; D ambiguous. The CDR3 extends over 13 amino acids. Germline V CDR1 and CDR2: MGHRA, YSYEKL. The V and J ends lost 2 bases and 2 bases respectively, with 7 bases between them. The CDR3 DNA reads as TGCGCCAGCAGCCAAAATCTAGCCTACGAGCAGTACTTC. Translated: CASSQNLAYEQYF.

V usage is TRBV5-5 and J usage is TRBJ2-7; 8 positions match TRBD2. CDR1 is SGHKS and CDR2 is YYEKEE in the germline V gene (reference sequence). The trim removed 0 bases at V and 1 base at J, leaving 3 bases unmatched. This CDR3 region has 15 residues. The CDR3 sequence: CASSLVASGSYEQYF. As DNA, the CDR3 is TGTGCCAGCAGCTTGGTAGCTAGCGGGTCCTACGAGCAGTACTTC.

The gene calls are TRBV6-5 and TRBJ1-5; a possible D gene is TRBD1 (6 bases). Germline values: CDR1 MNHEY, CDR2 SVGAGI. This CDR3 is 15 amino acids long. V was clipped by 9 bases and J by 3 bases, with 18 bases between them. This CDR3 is CASRRGGVDNQPQHF. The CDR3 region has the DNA TGTGCCAGTCGTAGGGGGGGGGTGGACAATCAGCCCCAGCATTTT.

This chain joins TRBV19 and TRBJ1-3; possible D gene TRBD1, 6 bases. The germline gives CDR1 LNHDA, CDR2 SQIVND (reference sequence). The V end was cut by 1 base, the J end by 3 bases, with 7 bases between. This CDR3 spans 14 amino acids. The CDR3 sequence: CASSIARGGNTIYF. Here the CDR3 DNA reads TGTGCCAGTAGTATAGCCAGGGGTGGAAACACCATATATTTT.

This CDR3 is CASSLPGQMNTEAFF. The CDR3 DNA sequence: TGTGCCAGCAGCTTGCCGGGACAGATGAACACTGAAGCTTTCTTT. The chain has TRBV5-6 and TRBJ1-1, with 7 bases matching TRBD1. Trimming at V came to 1 base and at J to 0 bases, leaving 3 bases not matched to a gene. CDR3 length: 15 amino acids. Germline lookup yields CDR1 SGHDT and CDR2 YYEEEE.

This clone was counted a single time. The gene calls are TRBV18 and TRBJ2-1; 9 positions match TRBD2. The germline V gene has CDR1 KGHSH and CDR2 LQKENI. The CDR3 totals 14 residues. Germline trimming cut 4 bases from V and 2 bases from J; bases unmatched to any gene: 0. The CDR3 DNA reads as TGTGCCAGCTCACGGACTAGCGCCTACAATGAGCAGTTCTTC. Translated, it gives CASSRTSAYNEQFF.

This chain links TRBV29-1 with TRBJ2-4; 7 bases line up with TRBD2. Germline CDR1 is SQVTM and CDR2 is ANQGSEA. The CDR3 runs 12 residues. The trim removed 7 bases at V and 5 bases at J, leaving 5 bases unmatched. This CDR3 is CSAWTRQNIQYF. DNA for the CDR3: TGCAGCGCGTGGACTAGGCAAAACATTCAGTACTTC.

The CDR3 bases are TGCGCCAGCAGCCCCCTAGACGGCACAGATACGCAGTATTTT. This gives the protein CASSPLDGTDTQYF. The V and J genes are TRBV4-1 and TRBJ2-3, with D unclear. From germline, CDR1 is MGHRA and CDR2 YSYEKL. This CDR3 comprises 14 residues. The V and J ends lost 4 bases and 1 base respectively, with 9 bases between them.

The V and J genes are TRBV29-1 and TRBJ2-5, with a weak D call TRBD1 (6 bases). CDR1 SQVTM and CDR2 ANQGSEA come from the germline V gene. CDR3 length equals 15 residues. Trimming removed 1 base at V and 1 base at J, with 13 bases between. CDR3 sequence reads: CSVEGTDRVQETQYF. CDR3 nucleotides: TGCAGCGTTGAAGGGACAGATAGGGTCCAAGAGACCCAGTACTTC.

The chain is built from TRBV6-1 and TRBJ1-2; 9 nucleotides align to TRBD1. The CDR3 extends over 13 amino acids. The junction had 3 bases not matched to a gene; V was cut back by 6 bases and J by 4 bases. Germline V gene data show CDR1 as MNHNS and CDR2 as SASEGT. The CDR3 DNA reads TGTGCCAGCAGGGACAGGGGTATCTATGGCTACACCTTC. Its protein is CASRDRGIYGYTF.

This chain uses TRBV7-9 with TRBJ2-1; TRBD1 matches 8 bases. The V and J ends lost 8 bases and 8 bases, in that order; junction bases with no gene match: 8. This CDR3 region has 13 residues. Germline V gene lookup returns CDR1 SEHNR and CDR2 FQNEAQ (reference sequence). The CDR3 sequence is CASLGTGIDEQFF. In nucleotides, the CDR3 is TGTGCCAGCCTGGGGACAGGCATCGATGAGCAGTTCTTC.

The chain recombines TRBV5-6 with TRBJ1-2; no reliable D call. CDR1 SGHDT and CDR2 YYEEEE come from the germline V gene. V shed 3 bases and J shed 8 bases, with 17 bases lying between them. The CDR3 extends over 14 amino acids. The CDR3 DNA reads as TGTGCCAGCAGCTCGCCATCGCGGGCGCAAGGCTACACCTTC. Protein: CASSSPSRAQGYTF.

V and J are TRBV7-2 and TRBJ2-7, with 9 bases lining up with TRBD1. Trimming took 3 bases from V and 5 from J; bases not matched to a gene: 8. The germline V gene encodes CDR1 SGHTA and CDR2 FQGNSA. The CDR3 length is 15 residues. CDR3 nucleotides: TGTGCCAGCAGCTTCCTTTGGGACAGGGCCCACGAGCAGTACTTC. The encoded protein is CASSFLWDRAHEQYF. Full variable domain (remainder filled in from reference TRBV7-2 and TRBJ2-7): GAGVSQSPSNKVTEKGKDVELRCDPISGHTALYWYRQSLGQGLEFLIYFQGNSAPDKSGLPSDRFSAERTGGSVSTLTIQRTQQEDSAVYLCASSFLWDRAHEQYFGPGTRLTVT.

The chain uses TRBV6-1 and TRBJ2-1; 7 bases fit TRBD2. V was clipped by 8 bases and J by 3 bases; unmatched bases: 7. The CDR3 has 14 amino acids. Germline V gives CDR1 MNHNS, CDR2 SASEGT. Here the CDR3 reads CASSRGGSYNEQFF. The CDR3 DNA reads TGTGCCAGCTCCCGGGGCGGGAGCTACAATGAGCAGTTCTTC.

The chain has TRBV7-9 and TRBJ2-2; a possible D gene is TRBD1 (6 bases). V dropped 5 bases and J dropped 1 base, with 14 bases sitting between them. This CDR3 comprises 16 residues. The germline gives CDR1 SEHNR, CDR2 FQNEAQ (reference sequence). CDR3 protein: CASSPPTGVNTGELFF. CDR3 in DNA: TGTGCCAGCAGCCCCCCGACAGGAGTGAACACCGGGGAGCTGTTTTTT.

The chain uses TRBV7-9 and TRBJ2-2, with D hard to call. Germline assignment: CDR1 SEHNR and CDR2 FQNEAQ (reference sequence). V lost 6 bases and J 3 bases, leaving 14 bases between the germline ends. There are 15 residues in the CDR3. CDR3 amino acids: CASSDPRQYTGELFF. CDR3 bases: TGTGCCAGCAGTGATCCTAGGCAGTACACCGGGGAGCTGTTTTTT.

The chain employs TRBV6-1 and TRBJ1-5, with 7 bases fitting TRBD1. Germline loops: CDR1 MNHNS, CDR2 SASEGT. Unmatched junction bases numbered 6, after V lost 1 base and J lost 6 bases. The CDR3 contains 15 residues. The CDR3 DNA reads TGTGCCAGCAGTGAAGGACAGGGCCCCCGTCAGCCCCAGCATTTT. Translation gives CASSEGQGPRQPQHF.

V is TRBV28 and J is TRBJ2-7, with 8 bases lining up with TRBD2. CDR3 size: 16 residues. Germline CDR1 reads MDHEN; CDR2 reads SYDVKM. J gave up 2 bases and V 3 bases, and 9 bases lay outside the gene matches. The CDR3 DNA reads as TGTGCCAGCAGTTTCTCGATGCTAGCGGGCACCTACGAGCAGTACTTC. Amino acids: CASSFSMLAGTYEQYF.